Presented here are 7 T cell receptor beta chains from one specimen sequenced in a study of PD-L1 blockade in urothelial cancer. Generated by immunoSEQ multiplex PCR, the TCRdb table keeps only in-frame clones and is missing some. The sample consists of 75,000 to 90,000 clones, 82% of them appearing once. The input for sequencing was PBMCs, taken around atezolizumab (anti-PD-L1) treatment. These receptors came from a man aged 70 or older with urothelial cancer.

The chain links TRBV11-3 to TRBJ2-3; D is possibly TRBD2 (6 bases). The CDR3 contains 14 residues. Per the germline V gene, CDR1 is SGHNT and CDR2 is YENEEA. V was shortened by 3 bases and J by 8 bases, with 15 bases between the two germline ends. The CDR3 region is CASSLDQGGATQYF. CDR3 bases: TGTGCCAGCAGCTTGGACCAAGGAGGGGCTACGCAGTATTTT.

The chain carries TRBV7-9 and TRBJ2-5; maybe TRBD2 (6 bases). The V gene's germline CDR1 is SEHNR and CDR2 FQNEAQ (reference sequence). The CDR3 length is 14 residues. Trimming pared 3 bases from V and 4 bases from J, leaving 12 bases between. Written as DNA, the CDR3 is TGTGCCAGCAGCTTCCAGGCCGGGGGAGAGACCCAGTACTTC. Amino acid sequence: CASSFQAGGETQYF.

The chain combines TRBV29-1 with TRBJ1-5, with D tentatively TRBD1 (5 bases). Germline V gene lookup returns CDR1 SQVTM and CDR2 ANQGSEA. CDR3 size: 13 residues. The ends were cut back, 7 bases at V and 3 bases at J, with 13 bases in the middle. CDR3 region: CSARWGPNQPQHF. Here the CDR3 DNA reads TGCAGCGCCCGCTGGGGCCCCAATCAGCCCCAGCATTTT. Looking up the rest from reference TRBV29-1 and TRBJ1-5 gives the full variable domain: SAVISQKPSRDICQRGTSLTIQCQVDSQVTMMFWYRQQPGQSLTLIATANQGSEATYESGFVIDKFPISRPNLTFSTLTVSNMSPEDSSIYLCSARWGPNQPQHFGDGTRLSIL.

This chain connects TRBV5-1 to TRBJ2-3; 11 bases align to TRBD2. The CDR3 extends over 14 amino acids. The germline gives CDR1 SGHRS, CDR2 YFSETQ. V dropped 3 bases and J dropped 5; count of bases not matched to a gene: 2. CDR3 sequence reads: CASSSGTSGDTQYF. The CDR3 DNA sequence: TGCGCCAGCAGCTCAGGGACTAGCGGAGATACGCAGTATTTT.

The chain recombines TRBV30 with TRBJ1-1; TRBD1 matches 11 bases. This CDR3 comprises 16 residues. Per germline, CDR1 GTSNPN and CDR2 SVGIG (reference sequence). The ends lost 0 bases at V and 0 bases at J; junction bases unmatched: 3. The DNA of the CDR3 is TGTGCCTGGAGTGTCGGGACAGGGGGTTTGAACACTGAAGCTTTCTTT. It codes for CAWSVGTGGLNTEAFF.

Of note for this clone: A read error may produce the germline difference seen at one junction end. The chain is built from TRBV7-2 and TRBJ2-1; TRBD2 aligns across 10 bases. CDR1 is SGHTA, CDR2 FQGNSA, per germline. The CDR3 loop spans 15 amino acids. The CDR3: CASTLAGGFYNEQFF. As DNA, the CDR3 is TGTGCCAGCACCTTAGCGGGAGGTTTCTACAATGAGCAGTTCTTC.

The chain employs TRBV19 and TRBJ1-5; possible D gene TRBD1, 6 bases. Trimming took 3 bases from V and 6 from J, leaving 12 bases between them. CDR1 and CDR2 (germline): LNHDA, SQIVND (reference sequence). The CDR3 covers 14 residues. CDR3 sequence (DNA): TGTGCCAGTAGTATCAATAGGGGGTCTCAGCCCCAGCATTTT. It specifies CASSINRGSQPQHF.